The 13 T cell receptor beta chains below come from one sample, sequenced in a study of PD-1 blockade in classical Hodgkin lymphoma. The protocol was immunoSEQ multiplex PCR, while the TCRdb copy is restricted to in-frame clones and leaves out a portion. The sample carries about 75,000 clones, about 92% recorded once. No patient escaped relapse after autologous stem cell transplantation, and brentuximab vedotin exposure varied. This specimen consisted of peripheral blood mononuclear cells (PBMCs), obtained at baseline. The receptors stem from a human donor with classical Hodgkin lymphoma.

This clone was recorded a few times. The chain employs TRBV7-2 and TRBJ2-7; D is tentatively TRBD1 or TRBD2 (6 bases each). The CDR3 is 14 amino acids. The germline gives CDR1 SGHTA, CDR2 FQGNSA. Trimming removed 4 bases at V and 3 bases at J, with 13 bases between. This CDR3 reads CASSSNREDYEQYF. CDR3 DNA sequence: TGTGCCAGCAGCTCCAACAGGGAGGACTACGAGCAGTACTTC.

This sequence joins TRBV7-2 and TRBJ2-1; 14 bases are a match to TRBD2. The CDR3 is 15 amino acids. Germline V CDR1 and CDR2: SGHTA, FQGNSA. With 4 bases clipped from V and 7 bases from J, the junction kept 3 bases outside the gene matches. CDR3 DNA: TGTGCCAGCAGCTGGGGACTAGCGGGAGTTAATGAGCAGTTCTTC. As protein: CASSWGLAGVNEQFF.

The chain combines TRBV7-3 with TRBJ2-1; 9 positions agree with TRBD2. Unmatched junction bases numbered 9, after V lost 1 base and J lost 5 bases. CDR1 and CDR2 from the germline V gene are SGHTA and FQGTGA. The CDR3 is made up of 17 amino acids. The CDR3 nucleotides are TGTGCCAGCAGCTTAATTCCCAATAGCGGGGGAGACAATGAGCAGTTCTTC. Translated, it gives CASSLIPNSGGDNEQFF.

This chain connects TRBV9 to TRBJ2-7; 12 nucleotides agree with TRBD1. The CDR3 runs 17 residues. The germline gives CDR1 SGDLS, CDR2 YYNGEE. V dropped 1 base and J dropped 2; count of bases not matched to a gene: 7. The CDR3 reads CASSVMGGQGAAYEQYF. Written as DNA, the CDR3 is TGTGCCAGCAGCGTAATGGGGGGACAGGGGGCTGCCTACGAGCAGTACTTC.

This rearrangement joins TRBV19 to TRBJ1-2; 9 bases map to TRBD1. The V gene's germline CDR1 is LNHDA and CDR2 SQIVND (reference sequence). This CDR3 comprises 13 residues. Losses at the gene ends were 5 bases for V and 4 bases for J; bases not matched to a gene: 2. The CDR3 sequence: CASSGTGTYGYTF. The CDR3 coding sequence is TGTGCCAGTAGTGGGACAGGGACCTATGGCTACACCTTC.

The table lists this clone with a count of one. The rearrangement joins TRBV18 to TRBJ2-3; TRBD1 might be the D (6 bases). V was shortened by 6 bases and J by 6 bases, with 13 bases between the two germline ends. CDR1 KGHSH and CDR2 LQKENI come from the germline V gene. CDR3 size: 13 residues. The chain's CDR3 is CASSVGTSDTQYF. Written as DNA, the CDR3 is TGTGCCAGCTCCGTCGGGACATCGGATACGCAGTATTTT.

The chain has TRBV13 and TRBJ1-2; the D is unclear. Per the germline V gene, CDR1 is PRHDT and CDR2 is FYEKMQ (reference sequence). There are 12 residues in the CDR3. V was pared by 5 bases and J by 7 bases, with 11 bases between. CDR3 sequence: CASSKYSAGYTF. CDR3 DNA: TGTGCCAGCAGCAAGTACAGCGCTGGCTACACCTTC.

On this clone itself: Relative to the germline gene, one junction end is altered; a read error may explain this. This sample also contains other DNA sequences that code for the same CDR3. The CDR3 DNA reads TGCGCCAGCAGTTTGGGGGGGAGCACAGATACGCAGTATTTT. Protein: CASSLGGSTDTQYF. V is TRBV5-1 and J is TRBJ2-3; 7 nucleotides line up with TRBD2. Germline values: CDR1 SGHRS, CDR2 YFSETQ. The CDR3 length is 14 residues.

The V call is TRBV7-9, the J call TRBJ2-7, with 7 bases fitting TRBD2. Losses at the gene ends were 1 base for V and 5 bases for J; bases not matched to a gene: 11. Germline V gene sequence: CDR1 SEHNR, CDR2 FQNEAQ (reference sequence). The CDR3 has 16 residues. DNA of the CDR3: TGTGCCAGCAGCTTAGGGTACGGCGGGAGAGTCGACGAGCAGTACTTC. This sequence encodes CASSLGYGGRVDEQYF.

This clone was observed once. The V gene is TRBV5-1, the J gene TRBJ2-7; perhaps TRBD2 as D (6 bases). Trimming shortened V by 4 bases and J by 7 bases, and 9 bases separated the two germline ends. CDR3 length: 11 residues. The germline V gene encodes CDR1 SGHRS and CDR2 YFSETQ. The CDR3 region has the DNA TGCGCCAGCAGCGCTGCGGGGGAGCAGTACTTC. Amino acids: CASSAAGEQYF.

The chain is built from TRBV29-1 and TRBJ2-3; possibly TRBD1 or TRBD2 for D (6 bases each). V gave up 5 bases and J gave up 2 bases, with 14 bases separating them. CDR1 is SQVTM and CDR2 is ANQGSEA in the germline V gene. CDR3 size: 14 residues. The CDR3 here is CSVFSGAYTDTQYF. The CDR3 bases are TGCAGCGTTTTCTCGGGGGCCTACACAGATACGCAGTATTTT.

The genes are TRBV19 and TRBJ2-7, with D possibly being TRBD2 (6 bases). This CDR3 is built from 13 residues. V was cut by 4 bases and J by 3 bases, with 10 bases left in between. Looked up from germline, CDR1 is LNHDA and CDR2 is SQIVND (reference sequence). CDR3 DNA: TGTGCCAGTAGTAGCGGGACCTACTACGAGCAGTACTTC. Protein: CASSSGTYYEQYF.

The CDR3 here is CATSRSIAGPGNEQFF. CDR3 in DNA: TGTGCCACCAGCAGGTCAATAGCGGGACCGGGGAATGAGCAGTTCTTC. The chain joins TRBV15 to TRBJ2-1; 8 positions agree with TRBD2. Looked up from germline, CDR1 is LNHNV and CDR2 is YYDKDF (reference sequence). The CDR3 runs to 16 residues. V was clipped by 3 bases and J by 7 bases; unmatched bases: 11.